These 10 T cell receptor beta chains were sequenced from one sample in a study of T cell repertoires in cytomegalovirus infection. TCRdb ran MiXCR on the reads and lists one entry per CDR3 protein. The table has about 770,000 distinct CDR3 sequences, 25% to 30% seen once. No antigens are known for them. The sample consisted of cultured CD8+ T cells from PBMCs, taken from culture after CMV antigen stimulation. Receptors were obtained from a human donor in good health (CMV status not recorded). Some clones in this sample may be carry-over from other donors' samples.

The V call is TRBV11-2, the J call TRBJ2-5; possible D gene TRBD1, 5 bases. Trimming pared 5 bases from V and 5 bases from J, leaving 15 bases between. Germline CDR1 is SGHAT and CDR2 is FQNNGV. The CDR3 is 14 amino acids. CDR3 protein: CASSLLTGRETQYF. The CDR3 nucleotides read TGTGCCAGCAGCCTCCTTACAGGACGCGAGACCCAGTACTTC. The entire variable domain, with the rest obtained from reference TRBV11-2 and TRBJ2-5, is as follows: EAGVAQSPRYKIIEKRQSVAFWCNPISGHATLYWYQQILGQGPKLLIQFQNNGVVDDSQLPKDRFSAERLKGVDSTLKIQPAKLEDSAVYLCASSLLTGRETQYFGPGTRLLVL.

V and J are TRBV7-8 and TRBJ2-3, with D possibly being TRBD1 (5 bases). CDR1 is SGHVS, CDR2 FQNEAQ, per germline. The CDR3 loop spans 13 amino acids. Trimming shortened V by 6 bases and J by 4 bases, and 11 bases separated the two germline ends. The CDR3 spells CASRIRAPDTQYF. CDR3 bases: TGTGCCAGCAGGATCAGGGCCCCAGATACGCAGTATTTT.

This clonotype came up a few times. The V and J genes are TRBV7-6 and TRBJ2-5; 7 bases are shared with TRBD2. Germline trimming cut 5 bases from V and 0 bases from J; bases unmatched to any gene: 12. The CDR3 has 17 amino acids. The germline gives CDR1 SGHVS, CDR2 FNYEAQ. The CDR3 nucleotides read TGTGCCAGCAGCCCACCCCAGGGCGGGGGAAACCAAGAGACCCAGTACTTC. Protein product: CASSPPQGGGNQETQYF.

A few counts support this clonotype. V usage is TRBV12-5 and J usage is TRBJ1-2, with D tentatively TRBD1 (5 bases). From germline, CDR1 is LGHNT and CDR2 FRNRAP. Trimming took 1 base from V and 5 from J, leaving 17 bases between them. This CDR3 has 16 amino acids. CDR3 region: CASGLGPGTESYGYTF. CDR3 nucleotides: TGTGCTAGTGGTTTGGGGCCCGGGACGGAAAGTTATGGCTACACCTTC.

This clonotype was detected ten times or more. The V and J genes are TRBV7-2 and TRBJ2-5; the match to TRBD1 covers 9 bases. Germline assignment: CDR1 SGHTA and CDR2 FQGNSA. After removal of 1 base from V and 11 bases from J, the junction contained 14 bases not matched to a gene. The CDR3 contains 16 residues. In DNA form, the CDR3 reads TGTGCCAGCAGCTTAGGGGACAGGGCTCTTCTGCGCCAACAGTACTTC. Amino acids: CASSLGDRALLRQQYF.

This clonotype was observed a single time. The chain employs TRBV5-6 and TRBJ1-6; D unresolved. Germline V CDR1 and CDR2: SGHDT, YYEEEE. V lost 2 bases and J lost 11, with 26 bases in between. The length of the CDR3 is 18 residues. CDR3 nucleotides: TGTGCCAGCAGCTTATCCTCAGGTGTAGAGGTGGAAATGGCACCCCTCCACTTT. The encoded protein is CASSLSSGVEVEMAPLHF.

This clonotype turned up a few times. The rearrangement uses TRBV7-2 and TRBJ2-7; D might be TRBD2 (6 bases). This CDR3 is built from 15 residues. Trimming removed 6 bases at V and 2 bases at J, with 17 bases between. Germline V CDR1 and CDR2: SGHTA, FQGNSA. DNA for the CDR3: TGTGCCAGCAGGCTAACGGCGGGAACTGCCTACGAGCAGTACTTC. Translation gives CASRLTAGTAYEQYF.

At least ten counts were recorded for this clonotype. The V and J genes are TRBV7-2 and TRBJ2-3; TRBD2 is a possible D gene (7 bases). CDR1 is SGHTA and CDR2 is FQGNSA in the germline V gene. V lost 5 bases and J lost 2, with 11 bases in between. This CDR3 comprises 14 residues. In DNA, the CDR3 is TGTGCCAGCAGCCCGGCGGGGGCCACAGATACGCAGTATTTT. This codes for CASSPAGATDTQYF.

The chain joins TRBV19 to TRBJ1-1; D perhaps matches TRBD1 (5 bases). The CDR3 consists of 14 residues. Trimming removed 3 bases at V and 0 bases at J, with 8 bases between. Germline V CDR1 and CDR2: LNHDA, SQIVND (reference sequence). CDR3 sequence: CASSMDTLNTEAFF. DNA for the CDR3: TGTGCCAGTAGTATGGACACCTTGAACACTGAAGCTTTCTTT. Based on the CDR3 plus reference TRBV19 and TRBJ1-1, the full variable domain is DGGITQSPKYLFRKEGQNVTLSCEQNLNHDAMYWYRQDPGQGLRLIYYSQIVNDFQKGDIAEGYSVSREKKESFPLTVTSAQKNPTAFYLCASSMDTLNTEAFFGQGTRLTVV.

The V call is TRBV6-5, the J call TRBJ2-3, with TRBD2 identical over 15 bases. Germline V lookup: CDR1 MNHEY, CDR2 SVGAGI. CDR3 length equals 18 residues. V shed 7 bases and J 0 bases; nucleotides not matched to a gene: 8. Written as DNA, the CDR3 is TGTGCCAGCAACCCGGGACTAGCGGGGGGCCCTAGCACAGATACGCAGTATTTT. Its protein is CASNPGLAGGPSTDTQYF.